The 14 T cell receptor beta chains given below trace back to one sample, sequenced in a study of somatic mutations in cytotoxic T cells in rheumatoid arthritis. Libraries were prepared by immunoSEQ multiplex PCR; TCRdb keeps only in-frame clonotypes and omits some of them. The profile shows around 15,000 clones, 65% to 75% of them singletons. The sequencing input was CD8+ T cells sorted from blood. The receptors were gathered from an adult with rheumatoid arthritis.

The CDR3 coding sequence is TGTGCCAGCAGCTTGGCTAGGCGAGTCAGAACCGGGGAGCTGTTTTTT. Amino acid sequence: CASSLARRVRTGELFF. The chain couples TRBV7-8 to TRBJ2-2; D gene unclear. V lost 3 bases and J lost 5, with 16 bases in between. This CDR3 has 16 amino acids. The germline CDR1 and CDR2 sequences are SGHVS and FQNEAQ.

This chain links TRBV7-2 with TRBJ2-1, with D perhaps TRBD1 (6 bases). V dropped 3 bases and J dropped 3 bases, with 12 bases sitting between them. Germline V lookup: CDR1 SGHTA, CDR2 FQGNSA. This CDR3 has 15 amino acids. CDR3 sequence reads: CASSFLARGYNEQFF. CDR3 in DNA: TGTGCCAGCAGCTTTCTCGCCAGGGGCTACAATGAGCAGTTCTTC.

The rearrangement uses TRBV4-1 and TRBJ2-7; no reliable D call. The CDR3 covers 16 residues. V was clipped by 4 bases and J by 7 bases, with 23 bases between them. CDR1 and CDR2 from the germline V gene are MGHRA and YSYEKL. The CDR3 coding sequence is TGCGCCAGCAGCCGGCTTGCGCAAGACGGGTTTTCGGAGCAGTACTTC. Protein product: CASSRLAQDGFSEQYF.

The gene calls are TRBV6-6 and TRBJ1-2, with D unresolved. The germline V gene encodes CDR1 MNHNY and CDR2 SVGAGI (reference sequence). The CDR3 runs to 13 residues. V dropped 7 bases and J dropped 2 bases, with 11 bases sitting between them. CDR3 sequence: CASTPWQNYGYTF. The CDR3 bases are TGTGCCAGCACCCCGTGGCAGAACTATGGCTACACCTTC.

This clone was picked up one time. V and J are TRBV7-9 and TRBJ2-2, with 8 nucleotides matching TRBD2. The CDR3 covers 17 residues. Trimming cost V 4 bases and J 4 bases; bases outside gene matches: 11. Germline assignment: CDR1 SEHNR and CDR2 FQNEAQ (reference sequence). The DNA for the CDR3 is TGTGCCAGCAGCTCCTTGGGACTAGTAGGTTTCACCGGGGAGCTGTTTTTT. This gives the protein CASSSLGLVGFTGELFF.

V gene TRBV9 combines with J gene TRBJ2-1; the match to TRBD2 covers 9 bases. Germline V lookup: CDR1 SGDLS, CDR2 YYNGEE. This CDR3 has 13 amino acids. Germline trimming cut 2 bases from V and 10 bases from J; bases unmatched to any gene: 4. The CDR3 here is CASSVGGGGEQFF. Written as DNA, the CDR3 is TGTGCCAGCAGCGTGGGCGGGGGGGGCGAGCAGTTCTTC.

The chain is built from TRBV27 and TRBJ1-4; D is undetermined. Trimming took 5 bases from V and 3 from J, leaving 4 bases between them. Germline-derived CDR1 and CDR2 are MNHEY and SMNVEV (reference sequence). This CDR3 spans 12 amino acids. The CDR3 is CASSHPNEKLFF. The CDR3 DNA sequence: TGTGCCAGCAGTCATCCTAATGAAAAACTGTTTTTT.

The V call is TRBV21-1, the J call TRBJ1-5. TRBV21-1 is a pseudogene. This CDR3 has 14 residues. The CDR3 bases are TGTGCCAGCAGCAAAGTTCAGCACAATCAGCCCCAGCATTTT. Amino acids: CASSKVQHNQPQHF.

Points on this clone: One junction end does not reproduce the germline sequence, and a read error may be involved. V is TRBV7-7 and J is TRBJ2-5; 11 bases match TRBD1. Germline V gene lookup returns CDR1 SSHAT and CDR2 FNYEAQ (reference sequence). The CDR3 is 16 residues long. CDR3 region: CASSPGGQGAGETQYF. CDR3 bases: TGTGCTAGCAGCCCAGGCGGACAGGGGGCAGGGGAGACCCAGTACTTC.

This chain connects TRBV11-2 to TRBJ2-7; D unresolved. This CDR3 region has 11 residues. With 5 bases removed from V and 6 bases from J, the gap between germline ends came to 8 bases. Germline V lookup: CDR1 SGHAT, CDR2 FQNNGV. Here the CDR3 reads CASSLIGEQYF. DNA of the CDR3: TGTGCCAGCAGCCTCATTGGCGAGCAGTACTTC.

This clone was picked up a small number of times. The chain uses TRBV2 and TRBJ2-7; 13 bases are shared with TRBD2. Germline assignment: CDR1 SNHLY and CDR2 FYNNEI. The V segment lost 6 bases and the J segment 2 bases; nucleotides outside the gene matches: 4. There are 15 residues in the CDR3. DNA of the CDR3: TGTGCCAGCAGGACTAGCGGGGGGTCCCCCTACGAGCAGTACTTC. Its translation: CASRTSGGSPYEQYF.

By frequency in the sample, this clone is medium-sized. The CDR3 region has the DNA TGCGCCAGCAGCGAGGGACTGGCGTCGCAAGAGACCCAGTACTTC. It encodes CASSEGLASQETQYF. The rearrangement uses TRBV10-2 and TRBJ2-5; the D gene is possibly TRBD2 (6 bases). The germline gives CDR1 WSHSY, CDR2 SAAADI. The CDR3 covers 15 residues. Trimming cost V 6 bases and J 2 bases, with 16 bases left between them.

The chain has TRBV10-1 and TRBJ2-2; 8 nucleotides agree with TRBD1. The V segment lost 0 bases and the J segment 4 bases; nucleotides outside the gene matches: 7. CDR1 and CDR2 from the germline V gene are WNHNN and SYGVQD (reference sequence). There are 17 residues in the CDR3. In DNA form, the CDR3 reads TGCGCCAGCAGTGAGTCGTCTATGGACAGGGCCACCGGGGAGCTGTTTTTT. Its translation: CASSESSMDRATGELFF.

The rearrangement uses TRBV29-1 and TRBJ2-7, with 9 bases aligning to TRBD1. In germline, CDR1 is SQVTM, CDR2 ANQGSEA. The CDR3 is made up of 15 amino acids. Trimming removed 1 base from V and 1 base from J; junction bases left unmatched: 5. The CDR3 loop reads CSVEAQDRGSYEQYF. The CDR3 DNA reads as TGCAGCGTTGAAGCCCAGGACAGGGGTTCCTACGAGCAGTACTTC.